The TCR beta chain described here comes from a study of T cells expressing NK-cell markers. Study details: Each TCR beta repertoire originated in sorted T cells that were CD3+CD56+NKG2C+, CD3+CD56+NKG2C- or CD3+CD56-NKG2C+.

TCRdb reprocessed the 5' RACE reads and reports one entry per CDR3 protein, with no DNA. Recorded here are over 150,000 distinct CDR3 sequences; the top ten clones represent 37%. Germline loops: CDR1 MNHNY, CDR2 SVGAGI (reference sequence). The length of the CDR3 is 13 residues. Study results and caveats: Also leading the CD3+CD56-NKG2C+ fraction in a handful of donors were these clonotypes.

A remark on this clonotype: Antigen specificity is unknown.

The gene calls are TRBV6-6 and TRBJ2-3; TCRdb's assignment of TRBD2 cannot be checked, as there is no DNA. The sequence was obtained from a woman in her forties or fifties in good health. Sample: blood T cells: a sorted CD56 or NKG2C T cell subset, CD4+ or CD8+ T cells, or bulk PBMC T cells (not recorded which). CDR3 loop: CASSSQLADTQYF.